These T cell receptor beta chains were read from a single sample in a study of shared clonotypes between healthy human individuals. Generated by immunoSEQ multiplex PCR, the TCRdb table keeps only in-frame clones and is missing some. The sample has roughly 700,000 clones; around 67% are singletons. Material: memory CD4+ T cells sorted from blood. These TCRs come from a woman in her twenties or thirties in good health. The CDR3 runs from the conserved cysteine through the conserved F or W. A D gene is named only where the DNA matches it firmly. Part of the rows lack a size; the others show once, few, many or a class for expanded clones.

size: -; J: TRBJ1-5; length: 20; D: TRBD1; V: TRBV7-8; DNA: TGTGCCAGCAGCTTAGGACGTTTGGGACAGGGAATGGTTATCAATCAGCCCCAGCATTTT; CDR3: CASSLGRLGQGMVINQPQHF
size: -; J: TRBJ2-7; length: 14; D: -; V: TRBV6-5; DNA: TGTGCCAGCAGCCAAACAGGGAGTGCCTACGAGCAGTACTTC; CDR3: CASSQTGSAYEQYF
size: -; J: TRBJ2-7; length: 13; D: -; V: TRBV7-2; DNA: TGTGCCAGCAGCCTGCAACGGGACTACGAGCAGTACTTC; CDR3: CASSLQRDYEQYF
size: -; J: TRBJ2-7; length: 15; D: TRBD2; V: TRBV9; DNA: TGTGCCAGCAGCGTGAGTAGCGGGAGGGCGAACGAGCAGTACTTC; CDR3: CASSVSSGRANEQYF
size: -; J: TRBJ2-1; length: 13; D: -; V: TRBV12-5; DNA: TGTGCTAGTGGTCTCGGGACGGCCGATGAGCAGTTCTTC; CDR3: CASGLGTADEQFF
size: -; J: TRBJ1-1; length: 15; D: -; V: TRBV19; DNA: TGTGCCAGTAGTAAGGGCCGTATCATGAACACTGAAGCTTTCTTT; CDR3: CASSKGRIMNTEAFF
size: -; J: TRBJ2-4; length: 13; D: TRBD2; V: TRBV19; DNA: TGTGCCAGTAGGGTTACATCGGGAGGCATTCAGTACTTC; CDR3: CASRVTSGGIQYF
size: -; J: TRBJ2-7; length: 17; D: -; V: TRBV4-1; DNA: TGCGCCAGCAGCCTAAAAACCGGGACTCCAAACGCCTACGAGCAGTACTTC; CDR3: CASSLKTGTPNAYEQYF
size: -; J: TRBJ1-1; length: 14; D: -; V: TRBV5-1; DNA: TGCGCCAGCAGCTTGGCCACAGGGAGCACTGAAGCTTTCTTT; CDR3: CASSLATGSTEAFF
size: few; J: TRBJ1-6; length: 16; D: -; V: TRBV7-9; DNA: TGTGCCAGCAGCTCCCGGATGGAAACCTATAATTCACCCCTCCACTTT; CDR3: CASSSRMETYNSPLHF
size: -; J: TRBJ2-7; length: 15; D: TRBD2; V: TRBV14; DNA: TGTGCCAGCAGCCGACGGACTAGCGGGACTCACGAGCAGTACTTC; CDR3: CASSRRTSGTHEQYF
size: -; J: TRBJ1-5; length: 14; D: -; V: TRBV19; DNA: TGTGCCAGTAGTATCGGGGCCGGCAATCAGCCCCAGCATTTT; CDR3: CASSIGAGNQPQHF
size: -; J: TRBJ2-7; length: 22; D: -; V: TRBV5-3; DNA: TGTGCCAGAAGCTTGATTTCAATAACACTAAAGTTCTGGGACGTCGACTCCTACGAGCAGTACTTC; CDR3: CARSLISITLKFWDVDSYEQYF
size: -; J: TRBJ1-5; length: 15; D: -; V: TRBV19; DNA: TGTGCCAGTAGTCCCTCTTGGCTTAGCAATCAGCCCCAGCATTTT; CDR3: CASSPSWLSNQPQHF
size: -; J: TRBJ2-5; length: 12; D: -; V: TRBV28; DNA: TGTGCCAGCAGTTCGGGGCAGCCGGGACAGTACTTC; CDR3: CASSSGQPGQYF
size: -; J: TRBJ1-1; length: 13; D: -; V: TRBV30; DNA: TGTGCCTGGGGTCGGGGGATGAACACTGAAGCTTTCTTT; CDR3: CAWGRGMNTEAFF
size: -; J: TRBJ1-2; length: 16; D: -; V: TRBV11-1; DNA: TGTGCCAGCAGCCCAACTTCTCTCTGGGCTAACTATGGCTACACCTTC; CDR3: CASSPTSLWANYGYTF
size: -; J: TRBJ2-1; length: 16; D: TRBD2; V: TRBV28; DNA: TGTGCCAGCAAAGGACTAGCGGGAGGCTCCTACAATGAGCAGTTCTTC; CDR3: CASKGLAGGSYNEQFF
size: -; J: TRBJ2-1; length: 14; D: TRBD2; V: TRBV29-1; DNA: TGCAGCGTTGATAGCGGGCGGACCTACAATGAGCAGTTCTTC; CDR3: CSVDSGRTYNEQFF
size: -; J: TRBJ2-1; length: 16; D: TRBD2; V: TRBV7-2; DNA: TGTGCCAGCGGGGGGGGTTTAGCGGGAGCCTACAATGAGCAGTTCTTC; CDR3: CASGGGLAGAYNEQFF
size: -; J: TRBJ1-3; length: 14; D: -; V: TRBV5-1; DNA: TGCGCCAGCAGCACCCAGGGAGCTGGAAACACCATATATTTT; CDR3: CASSTQGAGNTIYF
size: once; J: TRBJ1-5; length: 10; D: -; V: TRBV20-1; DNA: TGCAGTGCTAGAGAACAGCCCCAGCATTTT; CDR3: CSAREQPQHF
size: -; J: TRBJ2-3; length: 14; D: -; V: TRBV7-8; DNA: TGTGCCAGCAGAGGCCAGGGGAGGGCAGATACGCAGTATTTT; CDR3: CASRGQGRADTQYF
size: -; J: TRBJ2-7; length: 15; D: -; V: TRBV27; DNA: TGTGCCAGCACTCGTCAAGGTGGGGTTAACTACGAGCAGTACTTC; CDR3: CASTRQGGVNYEQYF
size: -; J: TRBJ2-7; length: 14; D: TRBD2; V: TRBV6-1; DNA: TGTGCCAGCAAACGGACTAGCAATATCGACGAGCAGTACTTC; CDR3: CASKRTSNIDEQYF
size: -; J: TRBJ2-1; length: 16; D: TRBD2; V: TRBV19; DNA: TGTGCCAGTAGTTACCCCGGGACTAGCGGTTACAATGAGCAGTTCTTC; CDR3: CASSYPGTSGYNEQFF
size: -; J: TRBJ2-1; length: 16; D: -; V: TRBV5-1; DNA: TGCGCCAGCACCACGACCGGAGGTAGAGCATACAATGAGCAGTTCTTC; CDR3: CASTTTGGRAYNEQFF
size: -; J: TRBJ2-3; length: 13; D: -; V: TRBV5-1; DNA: TGCGCCAGCAGCTTGGGAGCGGAAGATACGCAGTATTTT; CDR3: CASSLGAEDTQYF
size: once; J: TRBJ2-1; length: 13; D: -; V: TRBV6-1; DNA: TGTGCCAGCAGCGTACAGGGTTTGAATGAGCAGTTCTTC; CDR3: CASSVQGLNEQFF
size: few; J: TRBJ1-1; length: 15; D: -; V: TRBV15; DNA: TGTGCCACCAGCAGTTCAGGGGCTCTAAACACTGAAGCTTTCTTT; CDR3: CATSSSGALNTEAFF
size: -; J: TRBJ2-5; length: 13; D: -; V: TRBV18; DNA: TGTGCCAGCTCAGCGGACAGAGAAGAGACCCAGTACTTC; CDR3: CASSADREETQYF
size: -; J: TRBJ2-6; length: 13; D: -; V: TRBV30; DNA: TGTGCCTGGAGTGGGTCTGGGGCCAACGTCCTGACTTTC; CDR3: CAWSGSGANVLTF
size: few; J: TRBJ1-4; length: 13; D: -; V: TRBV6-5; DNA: TGTGCCAGCAGTCGAGGTTATAATGAAAAACTGTTTTTT; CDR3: CASSRGYNEKLFF
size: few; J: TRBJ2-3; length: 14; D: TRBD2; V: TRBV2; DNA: TGTGCCAGCAGAGTGGCGGGAGCCTCAGATACGCAGTATTTT; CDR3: CASRVAGASDTQYF
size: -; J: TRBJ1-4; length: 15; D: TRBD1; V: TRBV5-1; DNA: TGCGCCAGCAGCTTGGACCGGGACAGGGTGTCCAAACTGTTTTTT; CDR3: CASSLDRDRVSKLFF
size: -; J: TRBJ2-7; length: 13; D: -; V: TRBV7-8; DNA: TGTGCCAGCAGCTCCATCAGCGGACACGAGCAGTACTTC; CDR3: CASSSISGHEQYF
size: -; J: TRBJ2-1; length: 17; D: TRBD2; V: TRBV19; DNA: TGTGCCAGCCGGCGACGCACCGGGACTAGCGGGAGTAATGAGCAGTTCTTC; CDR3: CASRRRTGTSGSNEQFF
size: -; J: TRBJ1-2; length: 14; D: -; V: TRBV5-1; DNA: TGCGCCAGCAGCTTGGAAGGGCAGGCACAGGGCTACACCTTC; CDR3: CASSLEGQAQGYTF
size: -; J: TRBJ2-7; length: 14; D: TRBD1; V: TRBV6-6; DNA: TGTGCCGCTGGGACAGGGGGTTCATCCTACGAGCAGTACTTC; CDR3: CAAGTGGSSYEQYF
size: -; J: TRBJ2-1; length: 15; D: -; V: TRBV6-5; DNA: TGTGCCAGCAGTTACAGTGGGTCGTCCTACAATGAGCAGTTCTTC; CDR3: CASSYSGSSYNEQFF
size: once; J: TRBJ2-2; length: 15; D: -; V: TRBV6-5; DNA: TGTGCCAGCAGTTTAGCGATCTTGGGGTGGGGGGAGCTGTTTTTT; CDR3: CASSLAILGWGELFF
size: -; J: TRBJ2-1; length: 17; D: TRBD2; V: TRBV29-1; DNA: TGCAGCCCCACCACGTTGGGGACTAGCGGGTTTTACAATGAGCAGTTCTTC; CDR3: CSPTTLGTSGFYNEQFF